This T cell receptor (beta chain) derives from a study of Ad26.COV2.S vaccination and SARS-CoV-2 variants. Study summary: The vaccine Ad26.COV2.S was put into the muscle once, or twice with 56 days between. General study points: Vaccine recipients posted higher spike-specific TCR breadth than their placebo counterparts.

CDR3 size: 11 residues. The V gene's germline CDR1 is GTSNPN and CDR2 SVGIG (reference sequence). V lost 3 bases and J lost 5, with 8 bases in between. TCRdb keeps only in-frame clones here, not all; method: immunoSEQ multiplex PCR. This repertoire shows roughly 350,000 clones, more than 85% found once; its top ten account for roughly 5%. Worth noting for this clone: Its antigen is not known.

Treatment given: roughly 19 received Ad26.COV2.S at low or high dose, single or two shots; several received placebo; per-sample allocation not given. Specimen acquisition occurred on day 63 following the initial vaccine or placebo injection. The clonotype originates from a person aged 18-60 years who received the Ad26.COV2.S COVID-19 vaccine or a placebo. V is TRBV30 and J is TRBJ2-7; the D is unclear. The sample consisted of peripheral blood, taken in a trial of Ad26.COV2.S vaccine versus placebo. DNA for the CDR3: TGTGCCTGGAGAGTTCTCGACGAGCAGTACTTC. This codes for CAWRVLDEQYF.